The rows below give T cell receptor beta chains drawn from one sample of a study of control samples from healthy donors and cancer patients. Using immunoSEQ multiplex PCR, the repertoire was profiled, and TCRdb retains in-frame clones only, with some absent. The table lists 80,000 to 100,000 clones, over 85% of them singletons. The sequenced sample consisted of blood. Source of these receptors: a human donor in good health. The donor label of this sample is uncertain. Each CDR3 is given with its conserved first and last residue. Each record gives: clone size, J gene, D gene, V gene, CDR3 protein, CDR3 DNA. A D gene is named only where the DNA matches it firmly. Clone size, where shown, is once, few, many, or a class for clones that have expanded.

clone size: NA
J gene: TRBJ1-6
D gene: TRBD1
V gene: TRBV27
CDR3 protein: CASSLQQGELYNSPLHF
CDR3 DNA: TGTGCCAGCAGTTTACAACAGGGGGAGCTTTATAATTCACCCCTCCACTTT

clone size: NA
J gene: TRBJ2-1
D gene: NA
V gene: TRBV2
CDR3 protein: CASSESRIGEQFF
CDR3 DNA: TGTGCCAGCAGTGAGAGTCGCATAGGCGAGCAGTTCTTC

clone size: NA
J gene: TRBJ2-2
D gene: TRBD1
V gene: TRBV9
CDR3 protein: CASSVGQGARTGELFF
CDR3 DNA: TGTGCCAGCAGCGTAGGGCAGGGGGCGCGAACCGGGGAGCTGTTTTTT

clone size: NA
J gene: TRBJ2-3
D gene: TRBD2
V gene: TRBV29-1
CDR3 protein: CSVGVAGGRDTQYF
CDR3 DNA: TGCAGCGTTGGGGTAGCGGGGGGACGGGATACGCAGTATTTT

clone size: NA
J gene: TRBJ2-3
D gene: TRBD2
V gene: TRBV5-8
CDR3 protein: CASSLAPLAGVTDTQYF
CDR3 DNA: TGTGCCAGCAGCTTGGCCCCACTAGCGGGGGTCACAGATACGCAGTATTTT

clone size: NA
J gene: TRBJ2-7
D gene: NA
V gene: TRBV5-1
CDR3 protein: CASSLAEGLTSYEQYF
CDR3 DNA: TGCGCCAGCAGCTTGGCCGAAGGGTTAACTTCCTACGAGCAGTACTTC

clone size: once
J gene: TRBJ1-1
D gene: NA
V gene: TRBV4-3
CDR3 protein: CASSQARSGHTEAFF
CDR3 DNA: TGCGCCAGCAGCCAAGCGAGATCGGGGCACACTGAAGCTTTCTTT

clone size: NA
J gene: TRBJ2-5
D gene: NA
V gene: TRBV5-1
CDR3 protein: CASSLFSRSGGETQYF
CDR3 DNA: TGCGCCAGCAGCTTGTTTAGCAGGTCCGGTGGAGAGACCCAGTACTTC

clone size: NA
J gene: TRBJ2-5
D gene: TRBD1
V gene: TRBV5-5
CDR3 protein: CASSQDRVETQYF
CDR3 DNA: TGTGCCAGCAGCCAGGACAGGGTTGAGACCCAGTACTTC

clone size: NA
J gene: TRBJ1-1
D gene: NA
V gene: TRBV12-3/TRBV12-4
CDR3 protein: CASSRSLNLKAFF
CDR3 DNA: TGTGCCAGCAGTCGTAGTTTAAACTTAAAAGCTTTCTTT

clone size: NA
J gene: TRBJ2-1
D gene: TRBD1
V gene: TRBV5-1
CDR3 protein: CASSSRQGAYNEQFF
CDR3 DNA: TGCGCCAGCAGCTCCCGACAGGGGGCCTACAATGAGCAGTTCTTC

clone size: once
J gene: TRBJ2-1
D gene: TRBD2
V gene: TRBV2
CDR3 protein: CASWAGGINYNEQFF
CDR3 DNA: TGTGCCTCCTGGGCGGGGGGGATAAACTACAATGAGCAGTTCTTC

clone size: NA
J gene: TRBJ2-3
D gene: NA
V gene: TRBV9
CDR3 protein: CTSSVGLSDTQYF
CDR3 DNA: TGTACCAGCAGCGTAGGACTGTCAGATACGCAGTATTTT

clone size: NA
J gene: TRBJ1-2
D gene: NA
V gene: TRBV12-5
CDR3 protein: CASGLYRVKDGYTF
CDR3 DNA: TGTGCTAGTGGTTTGTACAGGGTAAAGGATGGCTACACCTTC

clone size: NA
J gene: TRBJ1-2
D gene: NA
V gene: TRBV6-5
CDR3 protein: CASTVPSTYGYTF
CDR3 DNA: TGTGCCAGTACCGTCCCGTCGACCTATGGCTACACCTTC

clone size: once
J gene: TRBJ1-1
D gene: TRBD1
V gene: TRBV30
CDR3 protein: CAWGRQGITEAFF
CDR3 DNA: TGTGCCTGGGGAAGACAGGGGATAACTGAAGCTTTCTTT

clone size: NA
J gene: TRBJ2-2
D gene: NA
V gene: TRBV4-1
CDR3 protein: CASSPDGPTGTGELFF
CDR3 DNA: TGCGCCAGCAGCCCCGATGGTCCAACAGGGACCGGGGAGCTGTTTTTT

clone size: NA
J gene: TRBJ2-5
D gene: NA
V gene: TRBV15
CDR3 protein: CATSRVGARETQYF
CDR3 DNA: TGTGCCACCAGCAGAGTGGGGGCGCGAGAGACCCAGTACTTC

clone size: NA
J gene: TRBJ1-4
D gene: TRBD1
V gene: TRBV18
CDR3 protein: CASSPGQGGEKLFF
CDR3 DNA: TGTGCCAGCTCACCGGGACAGGGAGGTGAAAAACTGTTTTTT

clone size: once
J gene: TRBJ1-5
D gene: NA
V gene: TRBV6-2/TRBV6-3
CDR3 protein: CASSSPHGWSNQPQHF
CDR3 DNA: TGTGCCAGCAGTTCTCCACATGGTTGGAGCAATCAGCCCCAGCATTTT

clone size: NA
J gene: TRBJ2-7
D gene: TRBD2
V gene: TRBV6-6
CDR3 protein: CASSYERGDYEQYF
CDR3 DNA: TGTGCCAGCAGTTACGAGCGGGGGGACTACGAGCAGTACTTC

clone size: NA
J gene: TRBJ2-3
D gene: TRBD1
V gene: TRBV3-1/TRBV3-2
CDR3 protein: CASSPRDRGFPDTQYF
CDR3 DNA: TGTGCCAGCAGCCCCCGGGACAGAGGTTTCCCAGATACGCAGTATTTT

clone size: NA
J gene: TRBJ1-1
D gene: NA
V gene: TRBV5-1
CDR3 protein: CASSPPGTNTEAFF
CDR3 DNA: TGCGCCAGCAGCCCCCCGGGGACGAACACTGAAGCTTTCTTT

clone size: once
J gene: TRBJ1-5
D gene: NA
V gene: TRBV21-1
CDR3 protein: CASSKLRGGQVCNQPQHF
CDR3 DNA: TGTGCCAGCAGCAAATTGAGGGGGGGACAGGTTTGCAATCAGCCCCAGCATTTT

clone size: NA
J gene: TRBJ1-3
D gene: NA
V gene: TRBV12-5
CDR3 protein: CASGLDNSGNTIYF
CDR3 DNA: TGTGCTAGTGGTTTGGACAACTCTGGAAACACCATATATTTT

clone size: once
J gene: TRBJ2-2
D gene: NA
V gene: TRBV19
CDR3 protein: CASSSSDYTGELFF
CDR3 DNA: TGTGCCAGTAGTTCCTCGGACTACACCGGGGAGCTGTTTTTT

clone size: NA
J gene: TRBJ2-3
D gene: TRBD2
V gene: TRBV5-1
CDR3 protein: CASSLGLAGASDTQYF
CDR3 DNA: TGCGCCAGCAGCTTGGGACTAGCGGGGGCCTCAGATACGCAGTATTTT

clone size: NA
J gene: TRBJ1-5
D gene: NA
V gene: TRBV5-6
CDR3 protein: CASSSGRLANEPNQPQHF
CDR3 DNA: TGTGCCAGCAGCTCGGGGCGGTTGGCGAACGAACCCAATCAGCCCCAGCATTTT

clone size: NA
J gene: TRBJ2-7
D gene: NA
V gene: TRBV6-2/TRBV6-3
CDR3 protein: CASGPLYSGQYF
CDR3 DNA: TGTGCCAGCGGCCCCCTCTATTCCGGGCAGTACTTC

clone size: NA
J gene: TRBJ2-1
D gene: TRBD2
V gene: TRBV19
CDR3 protein: CASSIVPSGAYNEQFF
CDR3 DNA: TGTGCCAGTAGTATAGTACCTAGCGGGGCCTACAATGAGCAGTTCTTC

clone size: NA
J gene: TRBJ2-3
D gene: NA
V gene: TRBV5-5
CDR3 protein: CASSLDTDTQYF
CDR3 DNA: TGTGCCAGCAGCTTGGATACAGATACGCAGTATTTT

clone size: NA
J gene: TRBJ1-6
D gene: NA
V gene: TRBV5-4
CDR3 protein: CASGEGFSPLHF
CDR3 DNA: TGTGCCAGCGGTGAGGGTTTTTCACCCCTCCACTTT

clone size: NA
J gene: TRBJ2-2
D gene: NA
V gene: TRBV6-2/TRBV6-3
CDR3 protein: CASSAQGRANTGELFF
CDR3 DNA: TGTGCCAGCAGTGCCCAGGGAAGAGCGAACACCGGGGAGCTGTTTTTT

clone size: NA
J gene: TRBJ2-3
D gene: NA
V gene: TRBV6-4
CDR3 protein: CASSDEGGTDTQYF
CDR3 DNA: TGTGCCAGCAGTGACGAGGGGGGCACAGATACGCAGTATTTT

clone size: NA
J gene: TRBJ2-3
D gene: NA
V gene: TRBV5-1
CDR3 protein: CASSSRTSTDTQYF
CDR3 DNA: TGCGCCAGCAGCTCTCGGACGAGCACAGATACGCAGTATTTT

clone size: NA
J gene: TRBJ2-7
D gene: TRBD2
V gene: TRBV2
CDR3 protein: CASNSGTATYEQYF
CDR3 DNA: TGTGCCAGCAATAGCGGGACGGCTACCTACGAGCAGTACTTC

clone size: NA
J gene: TRBJ1-1
D gene: NA
V gene: TRBV4-2
CDR3 protein: CASSQDRPQGGGTEAFF
CDR3 DNA: TGTGCCAGCAGCCAAGACAGGCCTCAAGGAGGAGGGACTGAAGCTTTCTTT

clone size: NA
J gene: TRBJ2-1
D gene: NA
V gene: TRBV4-3
CDR3 protein: CASSQGVQDLANEQFF
CDR3 DNA: TGCGCCAGCAGCCAAGGTGTCCAGGACCTCGCCAATGAGCAGTTCTTC

clone size: NA
J gene: TRBJ1-1
D gene: NA
V gene: TRBV4-2
CDR3 protein: CASSQGGEGNTEAFF
CDR3 DNA: TGTGCCAGCAGCCAAGGGGGGGAAGGGAACACTGAAGCTTTCTTT

clone size: NA
J gene: TRBJ2-1
D gene: NA
V gene: TRBV27
CDR3 protein: CASNPRWGEGNEQFF
CDR3 DNA: TGTGCCAGCAACCCCCGGTGGGGGGAAGGCAATGAGCAGTTCTTC

clone size: once
J gene: TRBJ1-3
D gene: NA
V gene: TRBV5-1
CDR3 protein: CASSPPSGNTIYF
CDR3 DNA: TGCGCCAGCAGCCCCCCCTCTGGAAACACCATATATTTT